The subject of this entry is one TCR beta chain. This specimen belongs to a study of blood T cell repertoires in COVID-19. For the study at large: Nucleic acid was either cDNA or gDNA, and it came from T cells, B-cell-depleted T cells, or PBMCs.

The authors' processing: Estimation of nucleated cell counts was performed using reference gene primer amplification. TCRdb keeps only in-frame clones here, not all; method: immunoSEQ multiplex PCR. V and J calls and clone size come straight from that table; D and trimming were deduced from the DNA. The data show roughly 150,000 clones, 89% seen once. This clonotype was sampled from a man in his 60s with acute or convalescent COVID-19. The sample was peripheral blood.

The CDR3 DNA reads as TGTGCCAGCAGTTCCCAGGTCAATACGCACTATGGCTACACCTTC. As protein: CASSSQVNTHYGYTF. V usage is TRBV6-2 or TRBV6-3 and J usage is TRBJ1-2; no firm D call. The V gene lost 4 bases and the J gene lost 3 bases, with 15 bases spanning the gap. Germline V gene lookup returns CDR1 MNHEY and CDR2 SVGEGT. There are 15 residues in the CDR3.